The 22 T cell receptor beta chains given below trace back to one sample, sequenced in a study of cytomegalovirus exposure and HLA in healthy donors. PCR was performed using 60 Vbeta and 13 Jbeta primers. Generated by immunoSEQ multiplex PCR, the TCRdb table keeps only in-frame clones and is missing some. The sample yields approximately 160,000 clones, 68% seen once. Sequenced input: PBMCs. The receptors come from a man in his fifties or sixties in good health and CMV-seronegative.

The chain joins TRBV7-6 to TRBJ2-1; 9 positions agree with TRBD1. Germline V gene data show CDR1 as SGHVS and CDR2 as FNYEAQ. CDR3 size: 13 residues. Trimming removed 5 bases from V and 9 bases from J; junction bases left unmatched: 5. DNA for the CDR3: TGTGCCAGCAGCCCTACAGGGGGCGTTGAGCAGTTCTTC. It yields the protein CASSPTGGVEQFF.

The chain uses TRBV18 and TRBJ1-2; 10 nucleotides line up with TRBD1. Germline assignment: CDR1 KGHSH and CDR2 LQKENI. This CDR3 spans 15 amino acids. V gave up 3 bases and J gave up 7 bases; unmatched junction bases: 8. In DNA, the CDR3 is TGTGCCAGCTCACCGAAAGGGACAGGGGTCGGTGGCTACACCTTC. Amino acid sequence: CASSPKGTGVGGYTF.

In DNA form, the CDR3 reads TGTGCCAGGGGCGCCGCGGGGTTCACTGAAGCTTTCTTT. Translated: CARGAAGFTEAFF. The chain couples TRBV28 to TRBJ1-1; D ambiguous. CDR3 length equals 13 residues. The germline V gene encodes CDR1 MDHEN and CDR2 SYDVKM. Trimming cost V 9 bases and J 4 bases, with 15 bases left between them.

This chain uses TRBV11-1 with TRBJ2-3, with D possibly matching TRBD2 (6 bases). With 1 base removed from V and 3 bases from J, the gap between germline ends came to 8 bases. This CDR3 region has 14 residues. The V gene's germline CDR1 is SGHAT and CDR2 FQDESV (reference sequence). This chain's CDR3 is CASSLGGGTDTQYF. CDR3 in DNA: TGTGCCAGCAGCTTAGGCGGAGGGACAGATACGCAGTATTTT.

CDR3 DNA: TGTGCCAGCTCACCAGGTGAGGGTGGCTACACCTTC. Protein: CASSPGEGGYTF. J is TRBJ1-2 and V is TRBV18; D not resolved. The CDR3 is made up of 12 amino acids. Trimming stripped 2 bases from V and 7 bases from J, with 8 bases between. CDR1 and CDR2 (germline): KGHSH, LQKENI.

The table lists this clone with a few counts. The V call is TRBV10-1, the J call TRBJ2-7, with D possibly TRBD2 on 6 matching bases. Trimming cost V 3 bases and J 3 bases, with 15 bases left between them. The CDR3 runs 15 residues. Germline loops: CDR1 WNHNN, CDR2 SYGVQD (reference sequence). CDR3 region: CASSEFGGVSYEQYF. DNA for the CDR3: TGCGCCAGCAGTGAATTCGGCGGGGTGAGCTACGAGCAGTACTTC.

V gene TRBV6-1 combines with J gene TRBJ2-5, with 7 bases matching TRBD2. The J segment lost 2 bases and the V segment lost 4 bases, leaving 4 bases of the junction unmatched. Germline V gene lookup returns CDR1 MNHNS and CDR2 SASEGT. The CDR3 consists of 14 residues. CDR3 sequence (DNA): TGTGCCAGCAGTGTGTCACTAGCGCAAGAGACCCAGTACTTC. Translated, it gives CASSVSLAQETQYF.

The rearrangement links TRBV19 to TRBJ2-1; possibly TRBD1 for D (6 bases). Germline V CDR1 and CDR2: LNHDA, SQIVND (reference sequence). The CDR3 has 15 amino acids. V gave up 6 bases and J gave up 4 bases, with 16 bases separating them. This CDR3 reads CASRTTGLLYNEQFF. For the CDR3, the DNA is TGTGCCAGTAGGACGACAGGCCTGTTATACAATGAGCAGTTCTTC.

The V call is TRBV10-2, the J call TRBJ2-5, with TRBD1 matching over 7 bases. Germline lookup yields CDR1 WSHSY and CDR2 SAAADI. CDR3 length equals 13 residues. J lost 5 bases, V lost 6 bases, and 6 bases had no gene match. CDR3 nucleotides: TGCGCCAGCAGACCCGACAGGGAGGAGACCCAGTACTTC. The encoded protein is CASRPDREETQYF.

V gene TRBV27 combines with J gene TRBJ1-4; 10 bases line up with TRBD1. Germline-derived CDR1 and CDR2 are MNHEY and SMNVEV (reference sequence). CDR3 length: 16 residues. V lost 5 bases to trimming and J lost 4 bases; unmatched junction nucleotides: 7. CDR3 in DNA: TGTGCCAGCAGTCCATCACGGGACAGGGGTAATGAAAAACTGTTTTTT. Residues: CASSPSRDRGNEKLFF. The complete variable domain, with remaining parts taken from reference TRBV27 and TRBJ1-4, reads EAQVTQNPRYLITVTGKKLTVTCSQNMNHEYMSWYRQDPGLGLRQIYYSMNVEVTDKGDVPEGYKVSRKEKRNFPLILESPSPNQTSLYFCASSPSRDRGNEKLFFGSGTQLSVL.

This clone was seen a single time. The chain recombines TRBV4-3 with TRBJ1-1; D is unclear. Trimming removed 3 bases at V and 0 bases at J, with 5 bases between. The CDR3 runs to 13 residues. Germline CDR1 is LGHNA and CDR2 is YSLEER. CDR3 nucleotide sequence: TGCGCCAGCAGCCACCAGATGAACACTGAAGCTTTCTTT. It yields the protein CASSHQMNTEAFF.

The V call is TRBV19, the J call TRBJ2-1, with 8 bases fitting TRBD2. The CDR3 extends over 17 amino acids. Germline trimming cut 5 bases from V and 4 bases from J; bases unmatched to any gene: 13. Germline assignment: CDR1 LNHDA and CDR2 SQIVND (reference sequence). For the CDR3, the DNA is TGTGCCAGTAGTCCCTGGATCGGGGCTAGCGGGTACAATGAGCAGTTCTTC. Amino acid sequence: CASSPWIGASGYNEQFF.

The V gene is TRBV27, the J gene TRBJ2-1; 7 bases match TRBD2. This CDR3 region has 15 residues. V trimming: 4 bases; J trimming: 4 bases; junction bases outside the gene matches: 7. Germline CDR1 reads MNHEY; CDR2 reads SMNVEV (reference sequence). The CDR3 nucleotides are TGTGCCAGCAGTTACCAGGGACTACAATACAATGAGCAGTTCTTC. It codes for CASSYQGLQYNEQFF.

The chain combines TRBV28 with TRBJ1-4, with 7 bases matching TRBD1. Germline CDR1 is MDHEN and CDR2 is SYDVKM. Trimming took 6 bases from V and 10 from J; bases not matched to a gene: 17. The CDR3 runs to 16 residues. The DNA for the CDR3 is TGTGCCAGCAGCCAATCCAAGACAGGGTCGTTAGGAAAACTGTTTTTT. Protein sequence: CASSQSKTGSLGKLFF. Drawing the rest from reference TRBV28 and TRBJ1-4, the complete variable domain is DVKVTQSSRYLVKRTGEKVFLECVQDMDHENMFWYRQDPGLGLRLIYFSYDVKMKEKGDIPEGYSVSREKKERFSLILESASTNQTSMYLCASSQSKTGSLGKLFFGSGTQLSVL.

In this sample, this clone turned up a few times. This chain uses TRBV10-3 with TRBJ1-1; D unclear. V lost 9 bases, J lost 0 bases, and 11 bases lay in between. Germline lookup yields CDR1 ENHRY and CDR2 SYGVKD. The CDR3 loop spans 13 amino acids. This CDR3 reads CAIKRTVNTEAFF. CDR3 in DNA: TGTGCCATTAAGAGAACAGTGAACACTGAAGCTTTCTTT.

The chain couples TRBV6-1 to TRBJ2-5; D is unresolved. The CDR3 covers 15 residues. Trimming removed 4 bases from V and 0 bases from J, with 12 bases in between. The germline CDR1 and CDR2 sequences are MNHNS and SASEGT. The CDR3 region has the DNA TGTGCCAGCAGTGTGTCTTTATCCTACCAAGAGACCCAGTACTTC. Its translation: CASSVSLSYQETQYF.

The CDR3 spells CASSVRQNSPLHF. CDR3 in DNA: TGTGCCAGCAGCGTCAGACAGAATTCACCCCTCCACTTT. The chain has TRBV5-5 and TRBJ1-6; D perhaps matches TRBD1 (5 bases). The CDR3 length is 13 residues. Per germline, CDR1 SGHKS and CDR2 YYEKEE (reference sequence). V lost 4 bases and J lost 7, with 9 bases in between.

This clone occurred a few times. The V and J genes are TRBV2 and TRBJ1-5; 9 nucleotides match TRBD1. The CDR3 spans 13 residues. With V trimmed by 8 bases and J by 4 bases, 3 bases remained unmatched. Germline CDR1 is SNHLY and CDR2 is FYNNEI. CDR3 nucleotides: TGTGCCAGCGGACAGGGGATAAATCAGCCCCAGCATTTT. It specifies CASGQGINQPQHF.

The chain employs TRBV5-1 and TRBJ2-5; 10 bases line up with TRBD2. The CDR3 is 17 amino acids. V dropped 4 bases and J dropped 5; count of bases not matched to a gene: 14. Germline V lookup: CDR1 SGHRS, CDR2 YFSETQ. The CDR3 DNA is TGCGCCAGCAGCCGATTTAGCGGGGGGCCACCTGGGGAGACCCAGTACTTC. Encoded protein: CASSRFSGGPPGETQYF. The full variable domain, rest sourced from reference TRBV5-1 and TRBJ2-5, is KAGVTQTPRYLIKTRGQQVTLSCSPISGHRSVSWYQQTPGQGLQFLFEYFSETQRNKGNFPGRFSGRQFSNSRSEMNVSTLELGDSALYLCASSRFSGGPPGETQYFGPGTRLLVL.

The chain carries TRBV5-1 and TRBJ2-1; 13 bases match TRBD2. CDR1 and CDR2 from the germline V gene are SGHRS and YFSETQ. The V gene end was trimmed by 2 bases and the J gene end by 7 bases; junction bases not matched to a gene: 9. This CDR3 region has 17 residues. Here the CDR3 DNA reads TGCGCCAGCAGCTTACAACCGGGACTAGCGGGATCGAATGAGCAGTTCTTC. Translating it yields CASSLQPGLAGSNEQFF.

The V and J genes are TRBV6-6 and TRBJ2-6; tentative D call: TRBD1 (5 bases). Germline CDR1 reads MNHNY; CDR2 reads SVGAGI (reference sequence). CDR3 size: 16 residues. The germline V and J ends were trimmed by 7 bases and 0 bases, with 13 bases remaining between them. The CDR3 sequence is CASTSRAYSGANVLTF. CDR3 bases: TGTGCCAGCACGAGCAGGGCGTACTCTGGGGCCAACGTCCTGACTTTC.

The chain has TRBV11-3 and TRBJ2-5; a possible D gene is TRBD2 (6 bases). This CDR3 has 14 residues. Trimming took off 3 bases at V and 2 bases at J, with 10 bases between the two ends. CDR1 and CDR2 from the germline V gene are SGHNT and YENEEA. The CDR3 nucleotides are TGTGCCAGCAGCTTGGGGGGTAGGCAAGAGACCCAGTACTTC. It codes for CASSLGGRQETQYF. Complete variable domain (other parts from reference TRBV11-3 and TRBJ2-5): EAGVVQSPRYKIIEKKQPVAFWCNPISGHNTLYWYLQNLGQGPELLIRYENEEAVDDSQLPKDRFSAERLKGVDSTLKIQPAELGDSAVYLCASSLGGRQETQYFGPGTRLLVL.